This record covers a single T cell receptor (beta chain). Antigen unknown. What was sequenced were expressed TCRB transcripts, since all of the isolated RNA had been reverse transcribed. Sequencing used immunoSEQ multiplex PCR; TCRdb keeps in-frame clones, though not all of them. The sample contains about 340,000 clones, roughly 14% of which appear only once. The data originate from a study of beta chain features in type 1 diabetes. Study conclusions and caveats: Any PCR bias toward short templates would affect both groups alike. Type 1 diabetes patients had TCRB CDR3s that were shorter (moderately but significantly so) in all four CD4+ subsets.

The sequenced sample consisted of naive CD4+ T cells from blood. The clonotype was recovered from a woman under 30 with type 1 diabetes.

Here the CDR3 reads CASSVEASGELFF. For the CDR3, the DNA is TGTGCCAGCAGCGTAGAGGCTAGCGGGGAGCTGTTTTTT. The rearrangement uses TRBV9 and TRBJ2-2; D is uncertain. The germline gives CDR1 SGDLS, CDR2 YYNGEE. The V gene lost 0 bases and the J gene lost 7 bases, with 7 bases spanning the gap. CDR3 length equals 13 residues. Full variable domain (rest looked up from reference TRBV9 and TRBJ2-2): DSGVTQTPKHLITATGQRVTLRCSPRSGDLSVYWYQQSLDQGLQFLIQYYNGEERAKGNILERFSAQQFPDLHSELNLSSLELGDSALYFCASSVEASGELFFGEGSRLTVL.